These 22 T cell receptor beta chains originate from one sample sequenced in a study of T cell responses to AZD1222 COVID-19 vaccine. Some clones are missing from TCRdb's copy, which holds only in-frame ones; the method was immunoSEQ multiplex PCR. The data show roughly 140,000 clones, with under 95% seen just once and less than 5.5% held by the top ten. Material: peripheral blood, obtained on day 0 of AZD1222 vaccination. The receptors shown here come from an adult in good health.

The V and J genes are TRBV19 and TRBJ2-5; 8 nucleotides match TRBD2. Losses at the gene ends were 7 bases for V and 7 bases for J; bases not matched to a gene: 8. In germline, CDR1 is LNHDA, CDR2 SQIVND (reference sequence). The CDR3 sequence is 13 residues long. CDR3 DNA: TGTGCCAGTAAGGTAGCGGGAACTAGGACCCAGTACTTC. The encoded protein is CASKVAGTRTQYF.

V is TRBV19 and J is TRBJ1-4; TRBD1 might be the D (5 bases). Between the trimmed V and J ends, which lost 3 bases and 8 bases, there was a span of 13 bases. The CDR3 covers 14 residues. The germline V gene has CDR1 LNHDA and CDR2 SQIVND (reference sequence). The CDR3 DNA is TGTGCCAGTAGTATCCCCAGGGAAGAGGAAAAACTGTTTTTT. This encodes CASSIPREEEKLFF. The complete variable domain, with remaining parts taken from reference TRBV19 and TRBJ1-4, reads DGGITQSPKYLFRKEGQNVTLSCEQNLNHDAMYWYRQDPGQGLRLIYYSQIVNDFQKGDIAEGYSVSREKKESFPLTVTSAQKNPTAFYLCASSIPREEEKLFFGSGTQLSVL.

This chain connects TRBV9 to TRBJ1-2; possibly TRBD1 for D (6 bases). The CDR3 runs 14 residues. Germline-derived CDR1 and CDR2 are SGDLS and YYNGEE. With 4 bases removed from V and 4 bases from J, the gap between germline ends came to 14 bases. Here the CDR3 reads CASSFRGQSYGYTF. The DNA for the CDR3 is TGTGCCAGCAGCTTCCGGGGACAAAGCTATGGCTACACCTTC.

The chain uses TRBV4-2 and TRBJ2-2; TRBD2 aligns across 16 bases. Germline CDR1 and CDR2: LGHNA and YNFKEQ. This CDR3 is built from 19 residues. Trimming at V came to 4 bases and at J to 5 bases, leaving 10 bases not matched to a gene. The CDR3 region is CASSPIYGTSGRGTGELFF. In DNA, the CDR3 is TGTGCCAGCAGCCCCATCTATGGGACTAGCGGGAGGGGTACCGGGGAGCTGTTTTTT.

The V gene is TRBV7-8, the J gene TRBJ1-1, with no clear D. V was shortened by 8 bases and J by 3 bases, with 16 bases between the two germline ends. In germline, CDR1 is SGHVS, CDR2 FQNEAQ. The CDR3 spans 14 residues. CDR3 coding DNA: TGTGCCAGCCTCTCCGCGGGGAGTTACACTGAAGCTTTCTTT. Translating gives CASLSAGSYTEAFF. Variable domain in full (rest from reference TRBV7-8 and TRBJ1-1): GAGVSQSPRYKVAKRGQDVALRCDPISGHVSLFWYQQALGQGPEFLTYFQNEAQLDKSGLPSDRFFAERPEGSVSTLKIQRTQQEDSAVYLCASLSAGSYTEAFFGQGTRLTVV.

This rearrangement joins TRBV7-6 to TRBJ1-1, with TRBD1 matching over 7 bases. The CDR3 length is 19 residues. With V trimmed by 0 bases and J by 3 bases, 16 bases remained unmatched. Germline CDR1 is SGHVS and CDR2 is FNYEAQ. The CDR3 loop reads CASSLARNRGYVRDTEAFF. The DNA of the CDR3 is TGTGCCAGCAGCTTAGCTCGAAACAGGGGATACGTTAGAGACACTGAAGCTTTCTTT.

The V call is TRBV24-1, the J call TRBJ2-1, with D perhaps TRBD1 (5 bases). The CDR3 covers 14 residues. Germline loops: CDR1 KGHDR, CDR2 SFDVKD. Trimming left V 3 bases short and J 2 bases short, with 7 bases between. The CDR3 is CATSDRTPYNEQFF. In nucleotides, the CDR3 is TGTGCCACCAGTGATCGGACACCCTACAATGAGCAGTTCTTC.

The chain has TRBV7-6 and TRBJ2-7; D perhaps matches TRBD1 (7 bases). Trimming left V 4 bases short and J 5 bases short, with 15 bases between. The CDR3 is 14 amino acids. CDR1 SGHVS and CDR2 FNYEAQ come from the germline V gene. CDR3 protein: CASSYTGEEDEQYF. The CDR3 DNA sequence: TGTGCCAGCAGCTATACAGGGGAGGAAGACGAGCAGTACTTC. The entire variable domain, with the rest obtained from reference TRBV7-6 and TRBJ2-7, is as follows: GAGVSQSPRYKVTKRGQDVALRCDPISGHVSLYWYRQALGQGPEFLTYFNYEAQQDKSGLPNDRFSAERPEGSISTLTIQRTEQRDSAMYRCASSYTGEEDEQYFGPGTRLTVT.

This clone was seen a single time. The V and J genes are TRBV6-1 and TRBJ1-5, with a weak D call TRBD1 (5 bases). The V and J ends lost 4 bases and 9 bases respectively, with 25 bases between them. The CDR3 spans 17 residues. CDR1 and CDR2 (germline): MNHNS, SASEGT. The CDR3, as DNA: TGTGCCAGCAGTGGCCCAGAGCTCTCCAGGGTCCGTTGGCCCCAGCATTTT. Translating gives CASSGPELSRVRWPQHF.

The chain joins TRBV7-2 to TRBJ2-1, with D unclear. Germline V gene lookup returns CDR1 SGHTA and CDR2 FQGNSA. The CDR3 runs to 11 residues. V lost 5 bases and J lost 10, with 9 bases in between. The CDR3 DNA sequence: TGTGCCAGCAGCCCCGGATCGGAGCAGTTCTTC. Residues: CASSPGSEQFF.

This clone has a handful of counts. This chain links TRBV4-2 with TRBJ2-3, with TRBD2 identical over 9 bases. Germline loops: CDR1 LGHNA, CDR2 YNFKEQ. After removal of 0 bases from V and 4 bases from J, the junction contained 5 bases not matched to a gene. The CDR3 is 16 amino acids. CDR3 in amino acids: CASSQEISGRADTQYF. The CDR3, as DNA: TGTGCCAGCAGCCAAGAAATTAGCGGGAGAGCAGATACGCAGTATTTT.

CDR3 region: CASSLRQDEQYF. The CDR3 bases are TGCGCCAGCAGCTTGAGACAGGACGAGCAGTACTTC. The chain couples TRBV5-1 to TRBJ2-7, with D possibly matching TRBD1 (6 bases). The CDR3 is made up of 12 amino acids. V shed 1 base and J shed 5 bases, with 7 bases lying between them. Per the germline V gene, CDR1 is SGHRS and CDR2 is YFSETQ.

This clone was observed a few times. The chain combines TRBV5-1 with TRBJ1-4, with TRBD1 identical over 7 bases. From germline, CDR1 is SGHRS and CDR2 YFSETQ. The V and J ends lost 0 bases and 11 bases, in that order; junction bases with no gene match: 7. This CDR3 comprises 14 residues. The CDR3 is CASSLDSGQVKLFF. The CDR3 DNA reads TGCGCCAGCAGCTTGGATTCCGGACAGGTTAAACTGTTTTTT.

The chain recombines TRBV6-5 with TRBJ2-5; TRBD2 matches at 8 bases. The CDR3 runs 15 residues. Germline CDR1 is MNHEY and CDR2 is SVGAGI. With V trimmed by 0 bases and J by 5 bases, 5 bases remained unmatched. The chain's CDR3 is CASSYSAGGLETQYF. The CDR3 bases are TGTGCCAGCAGTTACTCGGCGGGGGGATTGGAGACCCAGTACTTC.

This chain links TRBV5-1 with TRBJ1-2; tentatively, D is TRBD1 (6 bases). The CDR3 contains 16 residues. Between the trimmed V and J ends, which lost 1 base and 3 bases, there was a span of 16 bases. Germline V gives CDR1 SGHRS, CDR2 YFSETQ. The CDR3 bases are TGCGCCAGCAGCTTGTTTTCAGGGGTAGTGGACTATGGCTACACCTTC. Translated: CASSLFSGVVDYGYTF.

The chain links TRBV27 to TRBJ1-3, with D perhaps matching TRBD1 (5 bases). V lost 6 bases and J 1 base, leaving 22 bases between the germline ends. CDR1 is MNHEY and CDR2 is SMNVEV in the germline V gene (reference sequence). The CDR3 runs 18 residues. The CDR3: CASSPIKWDGGSGNTIYF. The CDR3 DNA is TGTGCCAGCAGCCCAATTAAATGGGACGGGGGGTCTGGAAACACCATATATTTT.

V is TRBV21-1 and J is TRBJ2-2; the D call in the table, TRBD2, was not verified against the DNA. TRBV21-1 is assigned pseudogene status. This CDR3 region has 19 residues. CDR3 sequence reads: CASSNGALAGGPRTGELFF. CDR3 coding DNA: TGTGCCAGCAGCAACGGGGCACTAGCGGGGGGGCCTAGGACCGGGGAGCTGTTTTTT.

This clone has only one observation. V usage is TRBV10-3 and J usage is TRBJ2-7, with D unresolved. Trimming took 4 bases from V and 9 from J, leaving 13 bases between them. This CDR3 is 12 amino acids long. The germline CDR1 and CDR2 sequences are ENHRY and SYGVKD. The CDR3 is CAISGDIQVQYF. The CDR3, as DNA: TGTGCCATCAGTGGTGATATCCAGGTGCAGTACTTC.

A remark on this clone: Relative to the germline gene, one junction end is altered; a read error may explain this. The chain carries TRBV7-9 and TRBJ2-5, with a weak D call TRBD2 (5 bases). Germline loops: CDR1 SEHNR, CDR2 FQNEAQ (reference sequence). The CDR3 contains 15 residues. The CDR3 coding sequence is TGTGCCAACAGCCCTAGAGGGTTGGGCCAAGAGACCCAGTACTTC. It codes for CANSPRGLGQETQYF.

This chain connects TRBV28 to TRBJ1-5, with unresolved D. V was pared by 3 bases and J by 1 base, with 7 bases between. CDR1 and CDR2 from the germline V gene are MDHEN and SYDVKM. The CDR3 length is 14 residues. CDR3 residues: CASSLYGSNQPQHF. The CDR3 bases are TGTGCCAGCAGTTTGTATGGAAGCAATCAGCCCCAGCATTTT.

This rearrangement joins TRBV7-9 to TRBJ1-2, with D perhaps matching TRBD1 (5 bases). Between the trimmed V and J ends, which lost 2 bases and 4 bases, there was a span of 11 bases. The germline V gene has CDR1 SEHNR and CDR2 FQNEAQ (reference sequence). This CDR3 region has 14 residues. CDR3 loop: CASSLIGGSYGYTF. The CDR3 nucleotides read TGTGCCAGCAGCTTAATTGGGGGAAGCTATGGCTACACCTTC. The whole variable domain, filled in from reference TRBV7-9 and TRBJ1-2, reads DTGVSQNPRHKITKRGQNVTFRCDPISEHNRLYWYRQTLGQGPEFLTYFQNEAQLEKSRLLSDRFSAERPKGSFSTLEIQRTEQGDSAMYLCASSLIGGSYGYTFGSGTRLTVV.

The chain recombines TRBV6-2 or TRBV6-3 with TRBJ2-7; 14 bases match TRBD2. In germline, CDR1 is MNHEY, CDR2 SVGEGT. Trimming took 4 bases from V and 6 from J; bases not matched to a gene: 5. This CDR3 contains 15 residues. CDR3 residues: CASSSTSGGALEQYF. DNA of the CDR3: TGTGCCAGCAGTTCGACTAGCGGGGGGGCCCTCGAGCAGTACTTC.